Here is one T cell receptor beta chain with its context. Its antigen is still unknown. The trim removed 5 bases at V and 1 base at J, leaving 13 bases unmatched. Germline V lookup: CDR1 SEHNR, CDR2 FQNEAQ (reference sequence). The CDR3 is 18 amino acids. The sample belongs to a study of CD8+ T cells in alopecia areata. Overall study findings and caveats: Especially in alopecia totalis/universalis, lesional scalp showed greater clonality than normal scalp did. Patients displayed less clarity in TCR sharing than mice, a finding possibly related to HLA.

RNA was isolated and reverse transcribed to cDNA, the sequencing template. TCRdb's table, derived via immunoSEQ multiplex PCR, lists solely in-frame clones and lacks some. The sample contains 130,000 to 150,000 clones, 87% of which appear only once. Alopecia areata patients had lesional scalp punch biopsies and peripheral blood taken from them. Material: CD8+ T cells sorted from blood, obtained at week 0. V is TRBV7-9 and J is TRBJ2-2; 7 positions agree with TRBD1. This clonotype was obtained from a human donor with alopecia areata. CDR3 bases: TGTGCCAGCAGCCCCTTTCTTCGGGACAGCCTGAACACCGGGGAGCTGTTTTTT. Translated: CASSPFLRDSLNTGELFF.